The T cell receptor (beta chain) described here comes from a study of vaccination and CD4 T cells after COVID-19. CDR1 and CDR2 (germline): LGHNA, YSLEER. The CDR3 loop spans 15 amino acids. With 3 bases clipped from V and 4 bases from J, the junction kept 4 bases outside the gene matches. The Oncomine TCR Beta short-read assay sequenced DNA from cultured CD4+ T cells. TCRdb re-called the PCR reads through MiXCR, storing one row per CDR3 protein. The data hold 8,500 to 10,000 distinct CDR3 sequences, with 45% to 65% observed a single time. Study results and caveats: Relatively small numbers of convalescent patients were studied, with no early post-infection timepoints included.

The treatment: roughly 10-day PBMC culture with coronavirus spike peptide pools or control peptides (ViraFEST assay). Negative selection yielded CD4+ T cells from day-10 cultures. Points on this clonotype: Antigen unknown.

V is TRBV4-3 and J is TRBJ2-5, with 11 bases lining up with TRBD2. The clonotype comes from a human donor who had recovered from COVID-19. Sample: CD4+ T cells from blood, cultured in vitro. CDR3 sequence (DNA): TGCGCCAGCAGCCATACTAGCGGGAGTGGAGAGACCCAGTACTTC. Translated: CASSHTSGSGETQYF.